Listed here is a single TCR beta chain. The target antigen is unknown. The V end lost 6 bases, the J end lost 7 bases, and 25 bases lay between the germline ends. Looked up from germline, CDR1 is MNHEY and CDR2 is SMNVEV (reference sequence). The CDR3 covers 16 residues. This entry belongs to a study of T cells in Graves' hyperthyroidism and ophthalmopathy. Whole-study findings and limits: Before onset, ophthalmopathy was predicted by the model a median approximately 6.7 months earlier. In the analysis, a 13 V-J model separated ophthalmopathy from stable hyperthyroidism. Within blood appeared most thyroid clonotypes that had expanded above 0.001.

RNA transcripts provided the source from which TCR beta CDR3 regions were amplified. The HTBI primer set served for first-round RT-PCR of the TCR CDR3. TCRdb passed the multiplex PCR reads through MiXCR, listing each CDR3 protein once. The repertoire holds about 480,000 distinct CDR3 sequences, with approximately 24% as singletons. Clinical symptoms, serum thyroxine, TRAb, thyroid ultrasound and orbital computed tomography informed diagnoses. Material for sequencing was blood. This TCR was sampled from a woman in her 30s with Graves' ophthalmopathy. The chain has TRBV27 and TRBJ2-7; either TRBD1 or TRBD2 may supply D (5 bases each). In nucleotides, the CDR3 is TGTGCCAGCAGCCCCGGGACGTCCGTAGGGTACGAAGAGCAGTACTTC. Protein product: CASSPGTSVGYEEQYF.